This TCR beta chain was obtained from a study of STAT5B mutations in CD4+ large granular lymphocyte leukemia (dated by TCRdb to between 2021 and 2024). Regarding the research as a whole: Among the healthy controls, the CDR3 'QG' motif was associated with a particular HLA allele. The study compared the TCRbeta repertoires of patients with CD4+ T-cell large granular lymphocyte leukemia against the TCRbeta repertoires of healthy blood donors. Flow cytometry on FACSCanto II or FACSVerse showed that the purified fractions were more than 95% pure among lymphocytes.

The healthy controls were 35 or so blood donors, and the buffy coats of these donors were supplied by the Finnish Red Cross blood service. All TCR-sequenced material derived from peripheral blood: patient blood samples and healthy donor buffy coats. Ficoll-Hypaque gradient centrifugation was used to isolate peripheral blood mononuclear cells. CD4+ cells were magnetically purified from the buffy coats of healthy controls. Genomic DNA was extracted using the Gentra Puregene Cell and Tissue kit, and a Qubit 2.0 fluorometer was used to quantify it. What the research found in general, with its limitations: TRBV06-family usage was enriched among the top patient clones (8/27) compared with healthy controls (2/35). Main leukemic clonotypes were private to each patient, although over 20% appeared at low frequency in other patients' non-leukemic repertoires. The data were not HLA-matched, and the relatively small sample size could explain the higher clonality seen in CD4+ compared with CD8+ T-LGLL. Compared with healthy CD4+ repertoires, CD4-sorted patient repertoires appeared more clonal, and this difference remained even after the putative leukemic clones were removed.

Taken from cysteine to phenylalanine, the CDR3 has 14 residues. The read is trimmed to its CDR3 DNA, 42 bases read in frame from base 1. V lost 5 bases and J lost 7 bases, and the count of bases not matched to a germline gene is 7. CDR1 and CDR2, per the germline V gene (reference sequence), are LNHDA and SQIVND. A note on this clone: Its recognized antigen is unknown. Qualities for individual bases were not recorded, and no much larger clone is one base off.

TCRbeta rearrangements were sequenced from genomic DNA using the immunoSEQ assay at survey resolution. Processing in the source paper ran as follows. In the TCR sequencing data, the lowest productive clonotype frequency that could be detected was 2.59 x 10-5. Only productive TCRbeta rearrangements, defined as complete and in-frame sequences, were included in the analyses. Simpson clonality, calculated in the immunoSEQ Analyzer version 3.0, was used as the measure of sample clonality. Clones were categorized by frequency as very rare, small, medium, large (1-20%) or hyperexpanded (>20%). OLGA 1.2.3 estimated generation probabilities, VDJtools produced V-gene circos plots, VDJdb was queried for specificities, and GLIPH identified CDR3 motifs. TCRdb re-hosts the immuneACCESS table, in-frame sequences only. Its copies lack some clones; in the studies checked, an unresolved V gene accounts for under half of them, and the cause for the rest is not known. V, J and clone size derive from that table, while D and trimming were established from the DNA sequence. The sample includes roughly 21,000 clones, with 70% observed a single time. The top ten clonotypes cover roughly 30% of the sample.

The sequence links TRBV19 to TRBJ1-4; the central 7 bases match TRBD1. Sequences were obtained from CD4+ T cells from blood buffy coats. The sequence derives from a human donor in good health. The CDR3 here reads CASSSPGGGEKLFF. The DNA sequence follows: TGTGCCAGTAGTTCCCCAGGGGGAGGTGAAAAACTGTTTTTT.